Below, 9 T cell receptor beta chains from the same sample are listed, as sequenced in a study of T cell repertoires in cytomegalovirus infection. MiXCR, applied by TCRdb to the reads, yields one record per CDR3 protein. The profile covers some 170,000 distinct CDR3 sequences, with about a sixth appearing a single time and roughly 24% taken by the ten largest. Sample: CD8+ T cells from PBMCs. The receptor source for this set is a human donor in good health (CMV status not recorded). Some clones in this sample may be carry-over from other donors' samples.

The CDR3 DNA sequence: TGTGCCAGCAGCTCCCGGGACAGGGGGGAGATCGGGGAGCTGTTTTTT. Its translation: CASSSRDRGEIGELFF. The J gene is TRBJ2-2, the V gene TRBV11-2, with 11 positions matching TRBD1. This CDR3 comprises 16 residues. From germline, CDR1 is SGHAT and CDR2 FQNNGV. V lost 4 bases, J lost 7 bases, and 8 bases stayed unmatched.

The chain couples TRBV6-6 to TRBJ2-1, with a possible D match to TRBD2 (7 bases). Germline V lookup: CDR1 MNHNY, CDR2 SVGAGI (reference sequence). V lost 0 bases and J lost 8, with 17 bases in between. The CDR3 runs 16 residues. The CDR3 region is CASSYSGGVSDYEQFF. As DNA, the CDR3 is TGTGCCAGCAGTTACTCAGGGGGGGTAAGCGACTATGAGCAGTTCTTC.

The chain uses TRBV29-1 and TRBJ2-5; D unclear. There are 12 residues in the CDR3. The V gene's germline CDR1 is SQVTM and CDR2 ANQGSEA. V was clipped by 6 bases and J by 3 bases, with 11 bases between them. As DNA, the CDR3 is TGCAGCGTCCCGACGTACGAAGAGACCCAGTACTTC. Its protein is CSVPTYEETQYF.

A few counts support this clonotype. This chain joins TRBV7-6 and TRBJ2-3, with no clear D. V dropped 2 bases and J dropped 2 bases, with 11 bases sitting between them. The CDR3 contains 15 residues. Germline CDR1 reads SGHVS; CDR2 reads FNYEAQ. In DNA form, the CDR3 reads TGTGCCAGCAGCTTATCCTCCGGAATCACAGATACGCAGTATTTT. Encoded protein: CASSLSSGITDTQYF.

The chain is built from TRBV19 and TRBJ1-2; a weak D match, TRBD1 (6 bases). The length of the CDR3 is 17 residues. V lost 2 bases to trimming and J lost 2 bases, with 18 bases between them. Germline loops: CDR1 LNHDA, CDR2 SQIVND (reference sequence). For the CDR3, the DNA is TGTGCCAGTAGTATATTCGTATCGGGAACAGGGAACTATGGCTACACCTTC. This sequence encodes CASSIFVSGTGNYGYTF.

The chain couples TRBV6-2 or TRBV6-3 to TRBJ1-1; 7 bases are shared with TRBD1. Trimming took 0 bases from V and 8 from J; bases not matched to a gene: 6. The CDR3 is made up of 14 amino acids. Looked up from germline, CDR1 is MNHEY and CDR2 is SVGEGT. CDR3 nucleotides: TGTGCCAGCAGTTACTCGAGGCAGGGGGACGAAGCTTTCTTT. It codes for CASSYSRQGDEAFF.

The rearrangement uses TRBV30 and TRBJ2-7, with TRBD1 as a possible D gene (5 bases). Looked up from germline, CDR1 is GTSNPN and CDR2 is SVGIG (reference sequence). The CDR3 is 14 residues long. Trimming left V 0 bases short and J 0 bases short, with 9 bases between. The CDR3 loop is CAWSVTGNSYEQYF. The CDR3 DNA follows: TGTGCCTGGAGTGTCACAGGAAACTCCTACGAGCAGTACTTC.

The V gene is TRBV24-1, the J gene TRBJ2-5, with 9 nucleotides matching TRBD2. V was pared by 9 bases and J by 1 base, with 8 bases of the junction left unmatched. The germline V gene encodes CDR1 KGHDR and CDR2 SFDVKD. This CDR3 has 15 amino acids. CDR3 bases: TGTGCCACCCAGGGGCGGGGGGGACTCCAAGAGACCCAGTACTTC. This sequence encodes CATQGRGGLQETQYF.

This chain connects TRBV28 to TRBJ1-2; TRBD1 might be the D (6 bases). Germline assignment: CDR1 MDHEN and CDR2 SYDVKM. This CDR3 spans 13 amino acids. V lost 9 bases and J lost 5, with 16 bases in between. DNA of the CDR3: TGTGCCAGTATATCCGGGACAACTTATGGCTACACCTTC. It translates to CASISGTTYGYTF.